The rows below give T cell receptor beta chains drawn from one sample of a study of early T cells in non-severe SARS-CoV-2 infection. TCRdb ran MiXCR on the 5' RACE reads and lists one entry per CDR3 protein. The data contain roughly 30,000 distinct CDR3 sequences, less than 6.5% of them singletons. The sample was whole blood, taken at baseline. All receptors derive from an adult who was a healthcare worker with PCR-confirmed SARS-CoV-2 infection or an uninfected control (not recorded which). Each CDR3 is given with its conserved first and last residue. Each record gives: D gene, V gene, J gene, clone size, CDR3 DNA, CDR3 protein. D genes are given only for firm matches. Clone size is not always given. Where it is, it says once, few, many or a class for expanded clones.

TRBD1	TRBV7-3	TRBJ2-3	many	TGTGCCAGCAGCTTCTCCGGACAGGGGCCGCAGTATTTT	CASSFSGQGPQYF
.	TRBV12-3/TRBV12-4	TRBJ2-5	many	TGTGCCAGCAGTTTAGCGAGCCAAGAGACCCAGTACTTC	CASSLASQETQYF
TRBD2	TRBV5-5	TRBJ2-5	many	TGTGCCAGCAGCAAAGGGGCGGGAAAGACTAGCGAGACCCAGTACTTC	CASSKGAGKTSETQYF
TRBD2	TRBV12-3/TRBV12-4	TRBJ2-3	many	TGTGCCAGCAGTCGACTAGCGGAGAGGTCAGATACGCAGTATTTT	CASSRLAERSDTQYF
TRBD2	TRBV7-8	TRBJ2-7	many	TGTGCCAGCAGCTTAGAGGTAGCGGGGACCTACGAGCAGTACTTC	CASSLEVAGTYEQYF
.	TRBV30	TRBJ2-3	many	TGTGCCTGTACAACCGGGATATTTGGCCCAGATACGCAGTATTTT	CACTTGIFGPDTQYF
TRBD2	TRBV10-2	TRBJ2-1	many	TGCGCCAGCAGGGGTCTAGCGGGGGGTTACAATGAGCAGTTCTTC	CASRGLAGGYNEQFF
.	TRBV6-1	TRBJ1-1	many	TGTGCCAGCAGTGAAGGCTTTCGGACTGAAGCTTTCTTT	CASSEGFRTEAFF
.	TRBV28	TRBJ2-5	many	TGTGCCAGCAGTTTACCAGGACAAGAGACCCAGTACTTC	CASSLPGQETQYF
TRBD2	TRBV20-1	TRBJ2-7	many	TGCAGTGCTAGTGGACTAGCGGGAGTTTACGAGCAGTACTTC	CSASGLAGVYEQYF
.	TRBV6-5	TRBJ1-1	many	TGTGCCAGCAGAGGCCGGGAGGTTTTGACTGAAGCTTTCTTT	CASRGREVLTEAFF
TRBD2	TRBV18	TRBJ2-5	few	TGTGCCAGCTCACCCGCACTAGCGGTACAAGAGACCCAGTACTTC	CASSPALAVQETQYF
.	TRBV2	TRBJ1-1	many	TGTGCCAGCAGTCAACAGGGGAACACTGAAGCTTTCTTT	CASSQQGNTEAFF
.	TRBV24-1	TRBJ2-2	many	TGTGCCACCAGTGATCCTACTATGAACACCGGGGAGCTGTTTTTT	CATSDPTMNTGELFF
.	TRBV4-1	TRBJ1-1	many	TGCGCCAGCAGCCAGAATAGGGACCGCCGTGGCACTGAAGCTTTCTTT	CASSQNRDRRGTEAFF
.	TRBV19	TRBJ2-2	many	TGTGCCAGTAGTTTGACCGGGCAATGGGAGCTGTTTTTT	CASSLTGQWELFF
.	TRBV5-1	TRBJ2-1	many	TGCGCCAGCAGCTTTGGTACGGATCCTTTCTACAATGAGCAGTTCTTC	CASSFGTDPFYNEQFF
.	TRBV29-1	TRBJ1-2	.	TGCAGCGTTGAACACCCCGACAGAAGACGGATTTATGGCTACACCTTC	CSVEHPDRRRIYGYTF
TRBD2	TRBV19	TRBJ2-1	many	TGTGCCAGTAGTACCTCAAACCAGGGACTACGCAATGAGCAGTTCTTC	CASSTSNQGLRNEQFF
.	TRBV18	TRBJ2-5	many	TGTGCCAGCTCATTCATGAACCAAGAGACCCAGTACTTC	CASSFMNQETQYF
TRBD1	TRBV28	TRBJ2-7	.	TGTGCCAGCCGGGACAGGGGCTACGAGCAGTACTTC	CASRDRGYEQYF
.	TRBV12-3/TRBV12-4	TRBJ1-3	.	TGTGCCAGCAGAAGGGGGGGAACTGGAAACACCATATATTTT	CASRRGGTGNTIYF
.	TRBV29-1	TRBJ1-5	many	TGCAGCGTTGCACAGGGTTTCAATCAGCCCCAGCATTTT	CSVAQGFNQPQHF
TRBD1	TRBV18	TRBJ2-6	many	TGTGCCAGCTCACCAATGACAGGGGTCGGTGGGGCCAACGTCCTGACTTTC	CASSPMTGVGGANVLTF
TRBD2	TRBV7-2	TRBJ2-3	many	TGTGCCAGCAGCTTAGTTAGCGGGTTGGATACGCAGTATTTT	CASSLVSGLDTQYF
.	TRBV11-2	TRBJ2-5	many	TGTGCCAGCAGCTTATTCGCTTTTCAAGAGACCCAGTACTTC	CASSLFAFQETQYF